The 19 T cell receptor beta chains below come from one sample, sequenced in a study of blood T cell repertoires in COVID-19 (dated by TCRdb to 2018 to 2021). Preparation of the library involved the immunoSEQ multiplex PCR assay. This immuneACCESS table, as held by TCRdb, lists in-frame sequences with V and J called but not all clones. Of the missing ones, under half trace to an unresolved V gene in checked studies; the others have no known cause. This sample comprises under 300,000 clones, around nine tenths of them detected only once. The ten largest account for 2% to 2.5% of the sample. Source material: peripheral blood. The receptor source for this set is a woman in her forties who had recovered from COVID-19.

The chain carries TRBV19 and TRBJ1-2; TRBD1 agrees at 7 bases. This CDR3 is built from 14 residues. Germline V lookup: CDR1 LNHDA, CDR2 SQIVND (reference sequence). V lost 6 bases, J lost 1 base, and 5 bases stayed unmatched. CDR3 sequence reads: CASSPTGSNYGYTF. For the CDR3, the DNA is TGTGCCAGTAGCCCGACAGGGAGTAACTATGGCTACACCTTC.

This chain connects TRBV9 to TRBJ2-3, with D uncertain. This CDR3 has 13 residues. The ends were cut back, 4 bases at V and 0 bases at J, with 6 bases in the middle. Germline CDR1 SGDLS, CDR2 YYNGEE. The CDR3: CASSPQSTDTQYF. In DNA, the CDR3 is TGTGCCAGCAGCCCCCAGAGCACAGATACGCAGTATTTT.

This chain uses TRBV4-1 with TRBJ2-7, with 8 bases that match TRBD1. Per the germline V gene, CDR1 is MGHRA and CDR2 is YSYEKL. The J segment lost 0 bases and the V segment lost 0 bases, leaving 7 bases of the junction unmatched. The CDR3 loop spans 17 amino acids. The DNA for the CDR3 is TGCGCCAGCAGCCAAGATTACGGGACAGGTAACTCCTACGAGCAGTACTTC. It yields the protein CASSQDYGTGNSYEQYF.

This rearrangement joins TRBV27 to TRBJ1-6, with D possibly matching TRBD1 (5 bases). From germline, CDR1 is MNHEY and CDR2 SMNVEV (reference sequence). The CDR3 loop spans 14 amino acids. V lost 7 bases to trimming and J lost 7 bases, with 14 bases between them. CDR3 loop: CASTQGTSNSPLHF. The CDR3 DNA reads TGTGCCAGCACCCAAGGGACTTCAAATTCACCCCTCCACTTT.

This clone occurred once. The chain has TRBV5-1 and TRBJ1-6, with D tentatively TRBD1 (5 bases). The V end was cut by 0 bases, the J end by 7 bases, with 14 bases between. The CDR3 consists of 16 residues. Germline CDR1 reads SGHRS; CDR2 reads YFSETQ. This CDR3 is CASSLGSGVRNSPLHF. In DNA, the CDR3 is TGCGCCAGCAGCTTGGGTTCGGGGGTAAGGAATTCACCCCTCCACTTT. The complete variable domain, with remaining parts taken from reference TRBV5-1 and TRBJ1-6, reads KAGVTQTPRYLIKTRGQQVTLSCSPISGHRSVSWYQQTPGQGLQFLFEYFSETQRNKGNFPGRFSGRQFSNSRSEMNVSTLELGDSALYLCASSLGSGVRNSPLHFGNGTRLTVT.

The J gene is TRBJ1-2, the V gene TRBV5-4; 10 bases are shared with TRBD1. This CDR3 contains 12 residues. Trimming removed 4 bases from V and 14 bases from J; junction bases left unmatched: 8. The germline gives CDR1 SGHNT, CDR2 YYREEE (reference sequence). In nucleotides, the CDR3 is TGTGCCAGCAGCCTGGGACAGGGGATTGAAACCTTC. Translated, it gives CASSLGQGIETF.

This clone was counted between two and nine times. The rearrangement links TRBV19 to TRBJ2-7; D may be TRBD1 (6 bases). The CDR3 extends over 11 amino acids. The germline gives CDR1 LNHDA, CDR2 SQIVND (reference sequence). The ends were cut back, 2 bases at V and 10 bases at J, with 9 bases in the middle. The chain's CDR3 is CASSIRGTQYF. The CDR3 DNA is TGTGCCAGTAGTATAAGGGGGACACAGTACTTC.

The rearrangement uses TRBV7-2 and TRBJ1-5; possibly TRBD1 for D (5 bases). The V end lost 1 base, the J end lost 4 bases, and 11 bases lay between the germline ends. Looked up from germline, CDR1 is SGHTA and CDR2 is FQGNSA. The CDR3 extends over 15 amino acids. CDR3 in amino acids: CASSLDGAVNQPQHF. In nucleotides, the CDR3 is TGTGCCAGCAGCTTAGATGGGGCAGTAAATCAGCCCCAGCATTTT.

This rearrangement joins TRBV6-2 or TRBV6-3 to TRBJ2-7; weak D call: TRBD2 (6 bases). This CDR3 has 16 residues. V lost 5 bases and J 1 base, leaving 18 bases between the germline ends. Germline-derived CDR1 and CDR2 are MNHEY and SVGEGT. The CDR3 coding sequence is TGTGCCAGCAGTAAAGGGGTACTAGCTGGTTCCTACGAGCAGTACTTC. Its translation: CASSKGVLAGSYEQYF.

The chain combines TRBV25-1 with TRBJ2-7; 7 nucleotides align to TRBD2. The germline gives CDR1 MGHDK, CDR2 SYGVNS. CDR3 length: 16 residues. V was clipped by 3 bases and J by 3 bases; unmatched bases: 11. CDR3 amino acids: CASSDPGWTSVYEQYF. The CDR3 DNA is TGTGCCAGCAGTGACCCAGGGTGGACTAGTGTCTACGAGCAGTACTTC.

The rearrangement links TRBV15 to TRBJ2-6, with 7 bases that match TRBD2. CDR1 is LNHNV and CDR2 is YYDKDF in the germline V gene (reference sequence). The V and J ends lost 1 base and 0 bases, in that order; junction bases with no gene match: 6. The CDR3 totals 18 residues. The CDR3 DNA reads as TGTGCCACCAGCAGAGGACTAGCCCTAACCTCTGGGGCCAACGTCCTGACTTTC. Its protein is CATSRGLALTSGANVLTF.

This chain links TRBV13 with TRBJ2-1; 13 bases match TRBD2. Germline CDR1 PRHDT, CDR2 FYEKMQ (reference sequence). The V segment lost 4 bases and the J segment 8 bases; nucleotides outside the gene matches: 8. The CDR3 is made up of 16 amino acids. The CDR3 is CASSSYWTSGSHEQFF. DNA for the CDR3: TGTGCCAGCAGCTCTTACTGGACTAGCGGGAGCCATGAGCAGTTCTTC.

The chain has TRBV18 and TRBJ2-5; 16 bases map to TRBD2. The CDR3 extends over 17 amino acids. J gave up 4 bases and V 3 bases, and 5 bases lay outside the gene matches. Germline V gene sequence: CDR1 KGHSH, CDR2 LQKENI. The DNA for the CDR3 is TGTGCCAGCTCACCTCCGGGACTAGCGGGAGGGAGAGAGACCCAGTACTTC. This codes for CASSPPGLAGGRETQYF.

The J gene is TRBJ2-1, the V gene TRBV9, with a possible D match to TRBD1 (8 bases). CDR1 and CDR2 (germline): SGDLS, YYNGEE. The V end lost 4 bases, the J end lost 2 bases, and 13 bases lay between the germline ends. CDR3 length: 15 amino acids. The CDR3: CASSSGGQAYNEQFF. The CDR3, as DNA: TGTGCCAGCAGCTCGGGGGGACAGGCCTACAATGAGCAGTTCTTC.

The CDR3 DNA sequence: TGTGCCAGTACTGAGGCCCAATTAGGGGCCGATGTGGCCAAAAACATTCAGTACTTC. It translates to CASTEAQLGADVAKNIQYF. V gene TRBV19 combines with J gene TRBJ2-4; TRBD1 is a possible D gene (5 bases). Trimming shortened V by 7 bases and J by 1 base, and 26 bases separated the two germline ends. The germline V gene encodes CDR1 LNHDA and CDR2 SQIVND (reference sequence). The CDR3 loop spans 19 amino acids.

This clone was recorded once. The chain is built from TRBV4-3 and TRBJ2-1; 9 bases fit TRBD2. The CDR3 spans 16 residues. Germline CDR1 and CDR2: LGHNA and YSLEER. The junction had 10 bases not matched to a gene; V was cut back by 1 base and J by 9 bases. Here the CDR3 DNA reads TGCGCCAGCAGCCAAGGCGGGGGGGCGCACCTCGCTGAGCAGTTCTTC. Protein sequence: CASSQGGGAHLAEQFF.

The rearrangement links TRBV5-6 to TRBJ2-2; tentative D call: TRBD2 (6 bases). The germline V gene has CDR1 SGHDT and CDR2 YYEEEE. The CDR3 consists of 15 residues. The V end was cut by 3 bases, the J end by 7 bases, with 16 bases between. The CDR3 reads CASSSVGGPFGELFF. The CDR3 DNA reads TGTGCCAGCAGCTCGGTGGGGGGTCCGTTCGGGGAGCTGTTTTTT.

The chain employs TRBV14 and TRBJ1-3; TRBD1 might be the D (5 bases). With 4 bases removed from V and 0 bases from J, the gap between germline ends came to 10 bases. Germline-derived CDR1 and CDR2 are SGHDN and FVKESK. The CDR3 runs 15 residues. The CDR3: CASSRQGTSGNTIYF. CDR3 nucleotides: TGTGCCAGCAGCCGCCAGGGTACCTCTGGAAACACCATATATTTT.

The gene calls are TRBV19 and TRBJ1-4, with 9 nucleotides matching TRBD1. The V segment lost 6 bases and the J segment 7 bases; nucleotides outside the gene matches: 9. This CDR3 contains 15 residues. The germline V gene encodes CDR1 LNHDA and CDR2 SQIVND (reference sequence). CDR3 loop: CASSTLGTGFEKLFF. For the CDR3, the DNA is TGTGCCAGTAGCACTTTGGGGACAGGGTTTGAAAAACTGTTTTTT.